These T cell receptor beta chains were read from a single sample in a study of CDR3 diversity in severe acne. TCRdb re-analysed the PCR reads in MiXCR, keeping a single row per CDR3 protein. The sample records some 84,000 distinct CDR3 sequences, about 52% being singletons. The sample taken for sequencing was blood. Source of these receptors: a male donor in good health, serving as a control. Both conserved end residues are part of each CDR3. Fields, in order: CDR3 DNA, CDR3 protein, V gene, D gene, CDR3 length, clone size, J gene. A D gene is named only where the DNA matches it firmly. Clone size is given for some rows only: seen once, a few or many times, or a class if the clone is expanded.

CDR3nt: TGTGCCAGTAGTCCTGAAGTTAATTCACCCCTCCACTTT; CDR3aa: CASSPEVNSPLHF; v_gene: TRBV19; d_gene: NA; len: 13; abundance: medium-sized; j_gene: TRBJ1-6
CDR3nt: TGTGCCAGCAGAGGACAGGGTCTATCTGAAGCTTTCTTT; CDR3aa: CASRGQGLSEAFF; v_gene: TRBV6-5; d_gene: TRBD1; len: 13; abundance: NA; j_gene: TRBJ1-1
CDR3nt: TGTGCCAGCTCACCACGGAAGGGGCCATACAATGAGCAGTTCTTC; CDR3aa: CASSPRKGPYNEQFF; v_gene: TRBV18; d_gene: NA; len: 15; abundance: many; j_gene: TRBJ2-1
CDR3nt: TGTGCCAGTAGTATGGGCGGATTGTACAATCAGCCCCAGCATTTT; CDR3aa: CASSMGGLYNQPQHF; v_gene: TRBV19; d_gene: NA; len: 15; abundance: many; j_gene: TRBJ1-5
CDR3nt: TGTGCCAGTAGTCGACAGGGGAACACCGGGGAGCTGTTTTTT; CDR3aa: CASSRQGNTGELFF; v_gene: TRBV19; d_gene: TRBD1; len: 14; abundance: NA; j_gene: TRBJ2-2
CDR3nt: TGTGCCAGCAGCCAAGATCTTCTAGGGAACCAAGAGACCCAGTACTTC; CDR3aa: CASSQDLLGNQETQYF; v_gene: TRBV3-1; d_gene: NA; len: 16; abundance: NA; j_gene: TRBJ2-5
CDR3nt: TGTGCCAGTAGCCTACAGGGTGGAGAGACCCAGTACTTC; CDR3aa: CASSLQGGETQYF; v_gene: TRBV19; d_gene: NA; len: 13; abundance: many; j_gene: TRBJ2-5
CDR3nt: TGTGCCATCAGTGCTCCAGGGCCAGATACGCAGTATTTT; CDR3aa: CAISAPGPDTQYF; v_gene: TRBV10-3; d_gene: NA; len: 13; abundance: NA; j_gene: TRBJ2-3
CDR3nt: NA; CDR3aa: CASSQQFSSTLGF; v_gene: TRBV7-7; d_gene: NA; len: 13; abundance: NA; j_gene: TRBJ2-2
CDR3nt: TGTGCCATCTCTGAGGCAGGCGGCTACACCTTC; CDR3aa: CAISEAGGYTF; v_gene: TRBV10-3; d_gene: NA; len: 11; abundance: NA; j_gene: TRBJ1-2
CDR3nt: TGTGCCAGCAGTGACGCTGGGGGCACAGCCATGCATTATTTT; CDR3aa: CASSDAGGTAMHYF; v_gene: TRBV10-2; d_gene: NA; len: 14; abundance: NA; j_gene: TRBJ2-3
CDR3nt: TGTGCCAGCAGCCAAGGTCGCCGTAACATCTACGAGCAGTACTTC; CDR3aa: CASSQGRRNIYEQYF; v_gene: TRBV6-5; d_gene: NA; len: 15; abundance: few; j_gene: TRBJ2-7
CDR3nt: TGTGCCATCAGTGAGTCTCTAGCGGGAGTGGCCGGGGAGCTGTTTTTT; CDR3aa: CAISESLAGVAGELFF; v_gene: TRBV10-3; d_gene: TRBD2; len: 16; abundance: NA; j_gene: TRBJ2-2
CDR3nt: TGTGCCAGCAGAGGAGGTGCAGGGGAAACGAACACTGAAGCTTTCTTT; CDR3aa: CASRGGAGETNTEAFF; v_gene: TRBV25-1; d_gene: NA; len: 16; abundance: once; j_gene: TRBJ1-1
CDR3nt: TGTGCCAGCAGTGAGACAGCGTCTGATGAAAAACTGTTTTTT; CDR3aa: CASSETASDEKLFF; v_gene: TRBV25-1; d_gene: NA; len: 14; abundance: many; j_gene: TRBJ1-4
CDR3nt: TGTGCCAGCAGCCTTAGCGGGACGAACACCGGGGAGCTGTTTTTT; CDR3aa: CASSLSGTNTGELFF; v_gene: TRBV11-3; d_gene: TRBD2; len: 15; abundance: many; j_gene: TRBJ2-2
CDR3nt: TGTGCCAGCAGCCTAAGACCGGGGGGCGCCGCCGGGGAGCTGTTTTTT; CDR3aa: CASSLRPGGAAGELFF; v_gene: TRBV9; d_gene: NA; len: 16; abundance: NA; j_gene: TRBJ2-2
CDR3nt: TGTGCCAGCAGCCCCCGGACAGAACAGCCCCAGCATTTT; CDR3aa: CASSPRTEQPQHF; v_gene: TRBV5-4; d_gene: NA; len: 13; abundance: NA; j_gene: TRBJ1-5